What follows are 9 T cell receptor beta chains derived from one specimen sequenced in a study of technical replicates of blood from several donors. Measured with immunoSEQ multiplex PCR; TCRdb has only the in-frame clones, and not every one. The table has about 79,000 clones, 80% to 95% seen once. Sequenced material: T cells isolated from PBMCs. The receptor source for this set is a human donor in good health. Some clones in this sample may be carry-over from other donors' samples.

The rearrangement joins TRBV5-1 to TRBJ2-2; weak D call: TRBD2 (6 bases). Trimming shortened V by 2 bases and J by 5 bases, and 10 bases separated the two germline ends. The CDR3 runs to 14 residues. Germline V CDR1 and CDR2: SGHRS, YFSETQ. The CDR3 spells CASSLGAGTGELFF. The DNA for the CDR3 is TGCGCCAGCAGCTTAGGGGCGGGGACCGGGGAGCTGTTTTTT.

The chain has TRBV7-9 and TRBJ1-3; D is ambiguous. The germline V and J ends were trimmed by 5 bases and 0 bases, with 11 bases remaining between them. Germline V gene sequence: CDR1 SEHNR, CDR2 FQNEAQ (reference sequence). This CDR3 comprises 15 residues. The CDR3 region has the DNA TGTGCCAGCAGCCCCGAACTGCCCTCTGGAAACACCATATATTTT. Amino acid sequence: CASSPELPSGNTIYF.

The chain combines TRBV5-1 with TRBJ2-1; TRBD1 matches at 7 bases. The germline V gene encodes CDR1 SGHRS and CDR2 YFSETQ. With V trimmed by 4 bases and J by 8 bases, 6 bases remained unmatched. The CDR3 covers 13 residues. The chain's CDR3 is CASSVEGGYEQFF. As DNA, the CDR3 is TGCGCCAGCAGCGTAGAAGGGGGCTATGAGCAGTTCTTC.

The V call is TRBV2, the J call TRBJ1-5; the match to TRBD1 covers 8 bases. The CDR3 is made up of 15 amino acids. With 8 bases clipped from V and 2 bases from J, the junction kept 8 bases outside the gene matches. Germline CDR1 is SNHLY and CDR2 is FYNNEI. In DNA, the CDR3 is TGTGCCAGCGAGACAGGGGACGGGGGCAATCAGCCCCAGCATTTT. This encodes CASETGDGGNQPQHF.

The chain is built from TRBV29-1 and TRBJ1-1; D ambiguous. CDR3 length: 11 residues. Trimming shortened V by 5 bases and J by 1 base, and 5 bases separated the two germline ends. From germline, CDR1 is SQVTM and CDR2 ANQGSEA. CDR3 in DNA: TGCAGCGTTTTCCAGAACACTGAAGCTTTCTTT. Its protein product is CSVFQNTEAFF.

The J gene is TRBJ2-5, the V gene TRBV7-3, with D perhaps matching TRBD1 (6 bases). The germline gives CDR1 SGHTA, CDR2 FQGTGA. V lost 2 bases, J lost 1 base, and 11 bases lay in between. The CDR3 sequence is 15 residues long. The CDR3 DNA is TGTGCCAGCAGCTTAGGCCCAGGGGTCCAAGAGACCCAGTACTTC. Translated: CASSLGPGVQETQYF. Looking up the rest from reference TRBV7-3 and TRBJ2-5 gives the full variable domain: GAGVSQTPSNKVTEKGKYVELRCDPISGHTALYWYRQSLGQGPEFLIYFQGTGAADDSGLPNDRFFAVRPEGSVSTLKIQRTERGDSAVYLCASSLGPGVQETQYFGPGTRLLVL.

The chain carries TRBV18 and TRBJ2-3; 7 positions match TRBD2. Trimming at V came to 4 bases and at J to 0 bases, leaving 4 bases not matched to a gene. Germline CDR1 and CDR2: KGHSH and LQKENI. The CDR3 has 15 amino acids. The CDR3, as DNA: TGTGCCAGCTCACGAGGTAGCGGGAGCACAGATACGCAGTATTTT. It specifies CASSRGSGSTDTQYF.

The CDR3 DNA reads as TGCGCCAGCAGCTTGGACTCTAACAATGAGCAGTTCTTC. It encodes CASSLDSNNEQFF. The J gene is TRBJ2-1, the V gene TRBV5-1; D is undetermined. CDR3 length: 13 amino acids. Germline lookup yields CDR1 SGHRS and CDR2 YFSETQ. Between the trimmed V and J ends, which lost 0 bases and 5 bases, there was a span of 6 bases.

The J gene is TRBJ2-5, the V gene TRBV7-6; D is perhaps TRBD1 (5 bases). This CDR3 comprises 16 residues. Looked up from germline, CDR1 is SGHVS and CDR2 is FNYEAQ. Trimming removed 1 base at V and 4 bases at J, with 16 bases between. This CDR3 is CASSLVGVRPGETQYF. The DNA of the CDR3 is TGTGCCAGCAGCTTAGTAGGGGTCCGACCTGGAGAGACCCAGTACTTC.